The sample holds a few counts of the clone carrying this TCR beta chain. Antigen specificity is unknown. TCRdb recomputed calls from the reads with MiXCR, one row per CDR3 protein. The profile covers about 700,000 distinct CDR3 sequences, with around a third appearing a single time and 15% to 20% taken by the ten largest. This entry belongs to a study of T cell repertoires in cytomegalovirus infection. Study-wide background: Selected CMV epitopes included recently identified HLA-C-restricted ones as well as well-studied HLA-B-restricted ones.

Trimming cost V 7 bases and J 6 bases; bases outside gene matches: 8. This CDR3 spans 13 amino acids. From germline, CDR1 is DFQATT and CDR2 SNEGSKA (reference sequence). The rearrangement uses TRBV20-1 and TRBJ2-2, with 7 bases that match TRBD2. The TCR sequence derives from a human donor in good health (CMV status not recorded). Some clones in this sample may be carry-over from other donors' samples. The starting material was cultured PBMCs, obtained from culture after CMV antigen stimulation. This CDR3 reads CSGEGQTPGELFF. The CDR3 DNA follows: TGCAGTGGGGAGGGGCAGACCCCCGGGGAGCTGTTTTTT.